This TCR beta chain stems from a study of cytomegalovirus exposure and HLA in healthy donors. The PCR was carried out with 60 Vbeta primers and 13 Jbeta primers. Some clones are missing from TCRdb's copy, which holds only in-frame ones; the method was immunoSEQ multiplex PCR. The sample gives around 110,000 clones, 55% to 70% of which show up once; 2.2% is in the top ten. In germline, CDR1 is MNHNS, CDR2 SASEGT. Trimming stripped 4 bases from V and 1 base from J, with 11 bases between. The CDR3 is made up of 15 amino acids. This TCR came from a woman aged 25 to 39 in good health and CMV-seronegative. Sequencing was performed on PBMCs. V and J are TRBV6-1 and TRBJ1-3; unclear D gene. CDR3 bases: TGTGCCAGCAGTGGGCTCTACAGTTCTGGAAACACCATATATTTT. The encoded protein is CASSGLYSSGNTIYF.